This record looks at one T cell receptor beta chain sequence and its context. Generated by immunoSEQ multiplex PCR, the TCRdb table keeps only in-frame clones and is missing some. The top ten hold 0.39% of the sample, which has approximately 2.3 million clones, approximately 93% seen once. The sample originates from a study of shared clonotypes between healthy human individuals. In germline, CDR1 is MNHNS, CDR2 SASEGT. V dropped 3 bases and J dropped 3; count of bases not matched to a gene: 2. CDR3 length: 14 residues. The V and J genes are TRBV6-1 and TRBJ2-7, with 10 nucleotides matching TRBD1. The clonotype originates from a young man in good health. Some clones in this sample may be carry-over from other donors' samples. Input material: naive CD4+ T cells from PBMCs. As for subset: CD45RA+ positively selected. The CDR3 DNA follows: TGTGCCAGCAGTGACCGGGACAGGGGCTACGAGCAGTACTTC. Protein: CASSDRDRGYEQYF.